These 17 T cell receptor beta chains share one sample of origin, sequenced in a study of blood T cell repertoires in COVID-19 (dated by TCRdb to the early 2020s). Library preparation employed the immunoSEQ multiplex PCR assay. TCRdb limited this immuneACCESS table to in-frame rearrangements with V and J called. A share of clones is missing; checked studies link under half to unresolved V genes, and the rest is unexplained. Within this sample are a few hundred thousand clones, with over 75% of them counted one time only. The ten largest clones represent around 7.8% of the sample. The source material was peripheral blood. These receptors were taken from a woman in her 50s who had recovered from COVID-19.

The V gene is TRBV28, the J gene TRBJ2-2, with TRBD1 matching 9 bases. The CDR3 runs 14 residues. Trimming at V came to 7 bases and at J to 4 bases, leaving 4 bases not matched to a gene. The germline V gene has CDR1 MDHEN and CDR2 SYDVKM. The chain's CDR3 is CASTRDRATGELFF. The CDR3 DNA is TGTGCCAGCACCCGGGACAGGGCCACCGGGGAGCTGTTTTTT.

This clone was seen a single time. The gene calls are TRBV27 and TRBJ1-1; possible D gene TRBD1, 5 bases. Between the trimmed V and J ends, which lost 1 base and 11 bases, there was a span of 23 bases. The CDR3 runs to 16 residues. Germline values: CDR1 MNHEY, CDR2 SMNVEV (reference sequence). CDR3 loop: CASSLYQGPTPASAFF. The DNA for the CDR3 is TGTGCCAGCAGTTTATATCAGGGTCCTACTCCGGCGAGTGCTTTCTTT.

The J gene is TRBJ2-2, the V gene TRBV5-1; 10 bases align to TRBD2. Germline loops: CDR1 SGHRS, CDR2 YFSETQ. CDR3 length: 16 amino acids. Trimming took 4 bases from V and 4 from J; bases not matched to a gene: 7. The CDR3 bases are TGCGCCAGCAGCGCAGGACTAGCGGACCTCACCGGGGAGCTGTTTTTT. Amino acid sequence: CASSAGLADLTGELFF.

V gene TRBV28 combines with J gene TRBJ2-7, with 7 bases fitting TRBD1. Losses at the gene ends were 2 bases for V and 5 bases for J; bases not matched to a gene: 12. Germline V gene lookup returns CDR1 MDHEN and CDR2 SYDVKM. CDR3 size: 16 residues. The CDR3 DNA follows: TGTGCCAGCAGTTTAACCCAGGAGACAGGGATTGACGAGCAGTACTTC. This gives the protein CASSLTQETGIDEQYF.

The chain recombines TRBV4-3 with TRBJ1-6; 7 bases match TRBD1. This CDR3 has 16 amino acids. Germline-derived CDR1 and CDR2 are LGHNA and YSLEER. With 2 bases clipped from V and 4 bases from J, the junction kept 5 bases outside the gene matches. This CDR3 reads CASSQSPGQYNSPLHF. DNA of the CDR3: TGCGCCAGCAGCCAATCTCCGGGACAGTATAATTCACCCCTCCACTTT.

Only one count was recorded for this clone. The chain employs TRBV5-1 and TRBJ1-5, with 7 bases aligning to TRBD1. Germline V lookup: CDR1 SGHRS, CDR2 YFSETQ. V dropped 4 bases and J dropped 1; count of bases not matched to a gene: 5. The CDR3 spans 15 residues. CDR3 sequence: CASSQGGTSNQPQHF. Here the CDR3 DNA reads TGCGCCAGCAGCCAAGGGGGCACGAGCAATCAGCCCCAGCATTTT.

The chain recombines TRBV12-5 with TRBJ2-3; unclear D gene. The germline gives CDR1 LGHNT, CDR2 FRNRAP. This CDR3 has 13 amino acids. V was trimmed by 4 bases and J by 2 bases, leaving 7 bases between them. The CDR3 bases are TGTGCTAGTGGTTCCGACATCACAGATACGCAGTATTTT. It yields the protein CASGSDITDTQYF.

The chain joins TRBV10-3 to TRBJ2-1, with D maybe TRBD2 (5 bases). The CDR3 is made up of 16 amino acids. V lost 3 bases, J lost 4 bases, and 16 bases lay in between. Germline V gene data show CDR1 as ENHRY and CDR2 as SYGVKD. The CDR3 nucleotides read TGTGCCATCAGTGAAGGAGTAGCGTCAAGGTACAATGAGCAGTTCTTC. Its protein product is CAISEGVASRYNEQFF.

V usage is TRBV7-5 and J usage is TRBJ1-5. TRBV7-5 is shown as a pseudogene. The CDR3 covers 12 residues. Written as DNA, the CDR3 is TGTGCCAGAAGCTCCCCGGATCAGCCCCAGCATTTT. Translated: CARSSPDQPQHF.

This clone was seen more than once but under ten times. This chain uses TRBV19 with TRBJ2-2; 7 positions match TRBD2. The V segment lost 2 bases and the J segment 5 bases; nucleotides outside the gene matches: 11. The germline CDR1 and CDR2 sequences are LNHDA and SQIVND (reference sequence). The CDR3 contains 17 residues. The CDR3 protein is CASSISSGLRRTGELFF. In DNA form, the CDR3 reads TGTGCCAGTAGTATATCTAGCGGCCTACGAAGGACCGGGGAGCTGTTTTTT.

This clone appeared a single time. J is TRBJ2-1 and V is TRBV2; perhaps TRBD2 as D (6 bases). Trimming stripped 6 bases from V and 6 bases from J, with 12 bases between. CDR3 size: 13 residues. CDR1 SNHLY and CDR2 FYNNEI come from the germline V gene. CDR3 sequence reads: CASSSGLINEQFF. In DNA, the CDR3 is TGTGCCAGCAGCTCCGGACTAATCAATGAGCAGTTCTTC.

The chain employs TRBV4-1 and TRBJ1-1, with 10 positions matching TRBD1. Germline V lookup: CDR1 MGHRA, CDR2 YSYEKL. The CDR3 has 15 amino acids. The junction had 6 bases not matched to a gene; V was cut back by 0 bases and J by 8 bases. Here the CDR3 reads CASSQEFRTGGEAFF. As DNA, the CDR3 is TGCGCCAGCAGCCAAGAGTTTCGGACAGGGGGGGAAGCTTTCTTT.

The rearrangement uses TRBV5-1 and TRBJ2-1; no reliable D call. The CDR3 extends over 17 amino acids. The V gene's germline CDR1 is SGHRS and CDR2 YFSETQ. V was clipped by 0 bases and J by 0 bases, with 13 bases between them. The CDR3 DNA reads TGCGCCAGCAGCTTGGCCGAGACTCTTAGCTCCTACAATGAGCAGTTCTTC. Protein sequence: CASSLAETLSSYNEQFF. The variable domain in full, completed from reference TRBV5-1 and TRBJ2-1, reads KAGVTQTPRYLIKTRGQQVTLSCSPISGHRSVSWYQQTPGQGLQFLFEYFSETQRNKGNFPGRFSGRQFSNSRSEMNVSTLELGDSALYLCASSLAETLSSYNEQFFGPGTRLTVL.

The V call is TRBV6-5, the J call TRBJ1-4, with a tentative D call TRBD1 (6 bases). The CDR3 runs 14 residues. V dropped 6 bases and J dropped 3 bases, with 11 bases sitting between them. Germline CDR1 is MNHEY and CDR2 is SVGAGI. CDR3 region: CASSRQVPNEKLFF. CDR3 sequence (DNA): TGTGCCAGCAGCAGACAGGTGCCTAATGAAAAACTGTTTTTT.

There are many counts of this clone. This same CDR3 is encoded by further DNA sequences in the sample. The rearrangement links TRBV12-5 to TRBJ2-3; no clear D gene. This CDR3 is 13 amino acids long. The V end was cut by 3 bases, the J end by 1 base, with 5 bases between. Per the germline V gene, CDR1 is LGHNT and CDR2 is FRNRAP. The DNA for the CDR3 is TGTGCTAGTGGTTTCTCTGGCACAGATACGCAGTATTTT. Its translation is CASGFSGTDTQYF.

This clone was detected a few times. V usage is TRBV11-1 and J usage is TRBJ2-2; D gene unclear. Trimming removed 5 bases at V and 3 bases at J, with 4 bases between. Per the germline V gene, CDR1 is SGHAT and CDR2 is FQDESV (reference sequence). The CDR3 is 12 residues long. The CDR3 bases are TGTGCCAGCAGCCTTGACACCGGGGAGCTGTTTTTT. It yields the protein CASSLDTGELFF.

This rearrangement joins TRBV5-1 to TRBJ2-1, with D uncertain. The CDR3 length is 15 residues. The germline V gene encodes CDR1 SGHRS and CDR2 YFSETQ. Trimming left V 5 bases short and J 5 bases short, with 17 bases between. DNA for the CDR3: TGCGCCAGCAGGGTTTCGGAGAGCCCTAACAATGAGCAGTTCTTC. This sequence encodes CASRVSESPNNEQFF.